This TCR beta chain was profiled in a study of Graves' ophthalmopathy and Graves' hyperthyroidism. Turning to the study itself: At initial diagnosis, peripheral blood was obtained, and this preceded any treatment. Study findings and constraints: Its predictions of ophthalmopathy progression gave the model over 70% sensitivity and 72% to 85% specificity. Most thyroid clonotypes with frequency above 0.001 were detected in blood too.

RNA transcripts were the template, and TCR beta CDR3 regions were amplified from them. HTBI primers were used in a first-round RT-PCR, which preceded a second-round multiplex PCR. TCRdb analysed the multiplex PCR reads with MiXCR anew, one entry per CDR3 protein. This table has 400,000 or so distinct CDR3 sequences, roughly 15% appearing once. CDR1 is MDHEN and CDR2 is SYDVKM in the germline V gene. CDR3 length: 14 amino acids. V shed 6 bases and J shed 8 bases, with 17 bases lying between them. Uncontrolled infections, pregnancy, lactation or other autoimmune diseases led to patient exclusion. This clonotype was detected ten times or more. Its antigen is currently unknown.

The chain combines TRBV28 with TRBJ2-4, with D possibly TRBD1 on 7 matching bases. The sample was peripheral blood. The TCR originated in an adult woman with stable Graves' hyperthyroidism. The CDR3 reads CASSPTGRRDIQYF. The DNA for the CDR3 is TGTGCCAGCAGCCCGACAGGGAGGAGGGACATTCAGTACTTC.